The 16 T cell receptor beta chains in this list originate from one sample, sequenced in a study of blood T cells in healthy people across ages. Primed by a sample-barcoded 5' primer and a J-beta primer mix, a second PCR proceeded for about 6 to 11 cycles. MiXCR, run by TCRdb on the 5' RACE reads, gives a single entry per CDR3 protein. This table has over 950,000 distinct CDR3 sequences, 30% to 40% appearing once. The sequencing input was blood. The receptors come from a man younger than 35 in good health.

V and J are TRBV27 and TRBJ1-2; unclear D gene. Trimming pared 5 bases from V and 10 bases from J, leaving 17 bases between. The CDR3 has 13 amino acids. Germline loops: CDR1 MNHEY, CDR2 SMNVEV (reference sequence). The CDR3 DNA reads TGTGCCAGCAGTCCCATCGCCTTGGGAGCCTACACCTTC. The encoded protein is CASSPIALGAYTF.

On this clonotype: The CDR3 end shows no conserved phenylalanine or tryptophan, and so a read error is likely. Because the CDR3's place on the DNA is in doubt, the DNA is left out and the CDR3 is given as listed by TCRdb. CDR3 sequence: CASTRQQGGSYGYTFGS. The chain carries TRBV3-1 and TRBJ2-1; TRBD1, the table's D call, was not compared with the DNA. The CDR3 length is 17 residues, termini included. CDR1 is LGHDT and CDR2 is YNNKEL in the germline V gene (reference sequence).

The CDR3 coding sequence is TGCAGCGCGGGACAATCGAACACCGGGGAGCTGTTTTTT. Amino acid sequence: CSAGQSNTGELFF. The rearrangement links TRBV29-1 to TRBJ2-2; D possibly corresponds to TRBD1 (6 bases). V was cut by 7 bases and J by 0 bases, with 9 bases left in between. The CDR3 is made up of 13 amino acids. Germline V gene sequence: CDR1 SQVTM, CDR2 ANQGSEA.

This clonotype turned up a few times. V and J are TRBV5-1 and TRBJ2-3; D is uncertain. Trimming stripped 4 bases from V and 4 bases from J, with 10 bases between. CDR1 is SGHRS, CDR2 YFSETQ, per germline. The CDR3 spans 13 residues. The CDR3, as DNA: TGCGCCAGCAGCCGGCTCCCAGCAGATACGCAGTATTTT. Its translation is CASSRLPADTQYF.

This clonotype was observed a handful of times. This rearrangement joins TRBV28 to TRBJ2-1, with D perhaps TRBD2 (5 bases). The CDR3 runs 12 residues. V lost 1 base and J 10 bases, leaving 8 bases between the germline ends. Germline V gene lookup returns CDR1 MDHEN and CDR2 SYDVKM. This CDR3 reads CASSLFEGEQFF. CDR3 nucleotides: TGTGCCAGCAGTTTATTCGAGGGCGAGCAGTTCTTC.

The chain recombines TRBV5-1 with TRBJ2-5; D not resolved. The end of the DNA is better explained by TRBJ2-1, so the J call may be wrong. Germline CDR1 reads SGHRS; CDR2 reads YFSETQ. The CDR3 spans 14 residues. CDR3 sequence: CASSLAVFQETQFF. As DNA, the CDR3 is TGCGCCAGCAGCTTGGCCGTATTCCAAGAGACCCAGTTCTTC.

This clonotype showed up just a few times. The J gene is TRBJ1-5, the V gene TRBV20-1; D unclear. Trimming cost V 0 bases and J 2 bases, with 14 bases left between them. Germline V gene sequence: CDR1 DFQATT, CDR2 SNEGSKA (reference sequence). CDR3 length: 16 residues. CDR3 region: CSARDRLSRRNQPQHF. CDR3 sequence (DNA): TGCAGTGCTAGAGATCGGCTCAGCCGCCGCAATCAGCCCCAGCATTTT.

This clonotype was seen a few times. The J gene is TRBJ1-1, the V gene TRBV6-6; the D is unclear. CDR3 size: 12 residues. Germline V lookup: CDR1 MNHNY, CDR2 SVGAGI (reference sequence). Trimming stripped 3 bases from V and 6 bases from J, with 8 bases between. This CDR3 reads CASSYSGAEAFF. The CDR3 DNA is TGTGCCAGCAGTTATTCTGGAGCTGAAGCTTTCTTT.

The chain has TRBV5-1 and TRBJ2-7; 8 nucleotides line up with TRBD1. The end of the DNA is better explained by TRBJ2-4, so the J call may be wrong. This CDR3 comprises 15 residues. The V gene's germline CDR1 is SGHRS and CDR2 YFSETQ. The CDR3 region has the DNA TGCGCCAGCAGCCCAGGACAGGGAATCGGAAACATTCAGTACTTC. Translation: CASSPGQGIGNIQYF.

The rearrangement links TRBV9 to TRBJ2-3, with D maybe TRBD1 (5 bases). V was cut by 3 bases and J by 3 bases, with 11 bases left in between. CDR3 size: 14 residues. CDR1 is SGDLS, CDR2 YYNGEE, per germline. The CDR3: CASSALTETDTQYF. The CDR3 region has the DNA TGTGCCAGCAGCGCCTTGACAGAAACAGATACGCAGTATTTT. The whole variable domain, remainder taken from reference TRBV9 and TRBJ2-3, is DSGVTQTPKHLITATGQRVTLRCSPRSGDLSVYWYQQSLDQGLQFLIQYYNGEERAKGNILERFSAQQFPDLHSELNLSSLELGDSALYFCASSALTETDTQYFGPGTRLTVL.

The chain links TRBV2 to TRBJ2-2; D is possibly TRBD1 or TRBD2 (5 bases each). The CDR3 sequence is 15 residues long. V lost 4 bases to trimming and J lost 0 bases, with 9 bases between them. The germline gives CDR1 SNHLY, CDR2 FYNNEI. The CDR3 is CASSVGRANTGELFF. The CDR3 DNA sequence: TGTGCCAGCAGTGTGGGGCGGGCGAACACCGGGGAGCTGTTTTTT.

This rearrangement joins TRBV28 to TRBJ1-6; 9 nucleotides line up with TRBD1. J was trimmed by 9 bases and V by 3 bases; bases with no gene match: 9. The CDR3 covers 16 residues. CDR1 and CDR2 from the germline V gene are MDHEN and SYDVKM. The CDR3 loop is CASSFETGGLSSPLHF. The CDR3 DNA is TGTGCCAGCAGTTTTGAGACAGGGGGTTTGAGTTCACCCCTCCACTTT.

The chain uses TRBV6-6 and TRBJ1-5; no clear D gene. CDR1 is MNHNY and CDR2 is SVGAGI in the germline V gene (reference sequence). This CDR3 region has 13 residues. Trimming stripped 7 bases from V and 3 bases from J, with 10 bases between. The CDR3 protein is CASTLGTNQPQHF. In DNA form, the CDR3 reads TGTGCCAGCACCCTAGGCACCAATCAGCCCCAGCATTTT.

Comments on this clonotype: One base away lies a much larger clone, so this may be a sequencing read error. The conserved final phenylalanine or tryptophan is absent from the CDR3, which likely points to a read error. The chain joins TRBV18 to TRBJ1-1; D remains ambiguous. Germline CDR1 and CDR2: KGHSH and LQKENI. CDR3 size: 14 residues. The V gene lost 3 bases and the J gene lost 1 base, with 9 bases spanning the gap. Here the CDR3 reads CASSPGRTNTEAFI. In DNA form, the CDR3 reads TGTGCCAGCTCACCCGGCAGGACGAACACTGAAGCTTTCATT.

The chain employs TRBV6-2 or TRBV6-3 and TRBJ2-7; 7 bases fit TRBD2. The assigned J gene may be wrong: the sequence end matches TRBJ2-5 better. Germline CDR1 reads MNHEY; CDR2 reads SVGEGT. CDR3 length: 12 residues. Written as DNA, the CDR3 is TGTGCCAGCAGTTACAGGGAGGGGACCCAGTACTTC. Protein product: CASSYREGTQYF.

This chain links TRBV5-1 with TRBJ1-5; D not certain. Germline V CDR1 and CDR2: SGHRS, YFSETQ. Trimming stripped 4 bases from V and 0 bases from J, with 14 bases between. CDR3 length: 16 amino acids. CDR3 protein: CASSGGGPYSNQPQHF. CDR3 in DNA: TGCGCCAGCAGCGGTGGAGGGCCTTATAGCAATCAGCCCCAGCATTTT.